The T cell receptor (beta chain) under discussion was sequenced for a study of cytomegalovirus exposure and HLA in healthy donors. Study-wide points: Productive status was seen about 90% or about 30% of the time for most TCR beta V segments in an earlier analysis. Sequencing had likely introduced a cluster of highly shared sequence variants as an artifact. Later genetic work tied a missense DCLRE1C variant to beta-chain V and J trimming.

The J segment lost 1 base and the V segment lost 3 bases, leaving 8 bases of the junction unmatched. Germline CDR1 is SGHAT and CDR2 is FQNNGV. CDR3 length: 16 residues. A word on this clone: Its antigen is undetermined.

The study ran its PCR with 60 Vbeta and 13 Jbeta primers. This table comes from immunoSEQ multiplex PCR, and its TCRdb copy is limited to in-frame clones, with some not included. The sample has roughly 90,000 clones, 74% seen once. The genes are TRBV11-2 and TRBJ1-1; 7 bases line up with TRBD1. Sequenced sample: PBMCs. The clonotype comes from a man younger than 40 in good health and CMV-seropositive. The CDR3 DNA reads as TGTGCCAGCAGCTTTATCAGGGGGTATGCGAACACTGAAGCTTTCTTT. Amino acid sequence: CASSFIRGYANTEAFF.